These T cell receptor beta chains were read from a single sample in a study of control samples from healthy donors and cancer patients. Only in-frame clones appear in the TCRdb table, and some are missing; sequencing was by immunoSEQ multiplex PCR. The sample holds 100,000 to 150,000 clones, about nine tenths seen once. Input material: blood. The receptors shown here come from a man between 35 and 55 years old in good health. CDR3s include the opening cysteine and the closing phenylalanine or tryptophan. Fields, in order: D gene, V gene, J gene, clone size, CDR3 DNA, CDR3 protein. The D gene is left open where the match is weak. Clone size is shown for a subset of rows, as once, few, many or a class of expanded clone.

>-|TRBV9|TRBJ1-3|-
TGTGCCAGCAGCACGACGAGGGCGGGCCTCAGCTCTGGAAACACCATATATTTT
CASSTTRAGLSSGNTIYF
>TRBD1|TRBV9|TRBJ2-7|-
TGTGCCAGCAGCGTAGATTTATGGGGACAGGGGGCTGGCGAGCAGTACTTC
CASSVDLWGQGAGEQYF
>-|TRBV19|TRBJ2-5|-
TGTGCCAGTAGTGGGAATTGGGGGCAAGAGACCCAGTACTTC
CASSGNWGQETQYF
>TRBD1|TRBV29-1|TRBJ2-7|once
TGCAGCGCTGGACAGGGGGCATACGAGCAGTACTTC
CSAGQGAYEQYF
>-|TRBV6-1|TRBJ2-1|-
TGTGCCAGCAGTGAGGGCGGATTCAATGAGCAGTTCTTC
CASSEGGFNEQFF
>-|TRBV5-1|TRBJ1-1|-
TGCGCCAGCAGCCTCGGAGAGAACACTGAAGCTTTCTTT
CASSLGENTEAFF
>-|TRBV3-1/TRBV3-2|TRBJ2-3|-
TGTGCCAGCAGCCAAGATCGAGCGTATACGCAGTATTTT
CASSQDRAYTQYF
>-|TRBV11-2|TRBJ1-1|-
TGTGCCAGCAGCTTAGAGTGGGGGAACACTGAAGCTTTCTTT
CASSLEWGNTEAFF
>-|TRBV19|TRBJ2-7|-
TGTGCCAGTAGTATAGTTTACGGTGGGGCCTACGAGCAGTACTTC
CASSIVYGGAYEQYF
>TRBD1|TRBV5-1|TRBJ1-3|-
TGCGCCAGCAGCTCGACAGGGGCCCTATCTGGAAACACCATATATTTT
CASSSTGALSGNTIYF
>-|TRBV10-3|TRBJ2-3|-
TGTGCCATCAGTGAGCATGGACCCAGGAATACGCAGTATTTT
CAISEHGPRNTQYF
>-|TRBV5-6|TRBJ2-7|-
TGTGCCAGCAGCTTGGTTGGGAGCTCCTACGAGCAGTACTTC
CASSLVGSSYEQYF
>-|TRBV7-9|TRBJ1-2|-
TGTGCCAGCAGCTTAGGGCAGGCAGCTGGCTACACCTTC
CASSLGQAAGYTF
>-|TRBV5-1|TRBJ2-1|-
TGCGCCAGCAGCGAAACAGGGCAGGATGAGCAGTTCTTC
CASSETGQDEQFF
>-|TRBV6-5|TRBJ1-1|-
TGTGCCAGCCCGGGGATTGGGGGAGCGGGGGCTTTCTTT
CASPGIGGAGAFF
>-|TRBV5-8|TRBJ1-1|-
TGTGCCAGCAGCTTAGGCAGGTTGAACACTGAAGCTTTCTTT
CASSLGRLNTEAFF
>-|TRBV2|TRBJ2-5|-
TGTGCCAGCACATCGACCGGAGAGACCCAGTACTTC
CASTSTGETQYF
>-|TRBV27|TRBJ2-3|-
TGTGCCAGCAGTGCACGGGGAAACACAGATACGCAGTATTTT
CASSARGNTDTQYF
>-|TRBV2|TRBJ1-1|-
TGTGCCAGCAGCAAAAGTCCGGTGAACACTGAAGCTTTCTTT
CASSKSPVNTEAFF
>-|TRBV3-1/TRBV3-2|TRBJ2-7|-
TGTGCCAGCAGTCAAAATTACCACGAGCAGTACTTC
CASSQNYHEQYF
>-|TRBV7-9|TRBJ2-1|few
TGTGCCAGCACCCGAGTCACAGGCAACAATGAGCAGTTCTTC
CASTRVTGNNEQFF
>-|TRBV5-1|TRBJ2-7|-
TGCGCCAGCAGCTTGGCCGGGGGCGAGCAGTACTTC
CASSLAGGEQYF
>-|TRBV14|TRBJ1-2|-
TGTGCCAGCAGCCAAGTATTGGAAGGAGGCTACACCTTC
CASSQVLEGGYTF
>-|TRBV9|TRBJ2-6|-
TGTGCCAGCAGCGTGAGACAGGCTGGGGCCAACGTCCTGACTTTC
CASSVRQAGANVLTF
>TRBD1|TRBV7-3|TRBJ2-3|once
TGTGCCAGCAGCTTAGACAGGGCAGTTAGCACAGATACGCAGTATTTT
CASSLDRAVSTDTQYF
>-|TRBV28|TRBJ1-5|few
TGTGCCAGCAGTTTAGGAACGCAGGGTTACGGCAATCAGCCCCAGCATTTT
CASSLGTQGYGNQPQHF
>-|TRBV6-5|TRBJ1-6|-
TGTGCCAGCAGTTACGGGGGGGTTCTTAATTCACCCCTCCACTTT
CASSYGGVLNSPLHF
>-|TRBV5-5|TRBJ2-7|-
TGTGCCAGCAGCTTGGTTTGGCCCTCCTACGAGCAGTACTTC
CASSLVWPSYEQYF
>TRBD1|TRBV25-1|TRBJ2-3|few
TGTGCCAGCAGTGAAGGGGGTCAGGGGGCCGGGGCGCAGTATTTT
CASSEGGQGAGAQYF
>-|TRBV21-1|TRBJ2-7|-
TGTGCCAGCGCTCCAAGACAGGGGGTTTACGAGCAGTACTTC
CASAPRQGVYEQYF
>-|TRBV29-1|TRBJ2-3|-
TGCAGCGTTGAATTTAGCGGCACAGATACGCAGTATTTT
CSVEFSGTDTQYF
>-|TRBV13|TRBJ2-1|-
TGTGCCAGCAGCTTAGGCCGACGTAGGGGCAATGAGCAGTTCTTC
CASSLGRRRGNEQFF
>-|TRBV7-8|TRBJ1-5|-
TGTGCCAGCAGCGGGGTCCCCGGGGGCAATCAGCCCCAGCATTTT
CASSGVPGGNQPQHF
>-|TRBV6-5|TRBJ1-5|-
TGTGCCAGCGGGTACAGCGTCAATCAGCCCCAGCATTTT
CASGYSVNQPQHF
>-|TRBV11-3|TRBJ2-1|-
TGTGCCAGCAGCCCTCCGGGCAGGGACCTAAATGAGCAGTTCTTC
CASSPPGRDLNEQFF
>TRBD1|TRBV18|TRBJ2-3|-
TGTGCCAGCTCACCCATTAGACAGGGTGCAGATACGCAGTATTTT
CASSPIRQGADTQYF
>TRBD2|TRBV3-1/TRBV3-2|TRBJ2-1|-
TGTGCCGCCGCGCGGGGGGGGGCCTTGGGAGAGCAGTTCTTC
CAAARGGALGEQFF
>-|TRBV6-5|TRBJ2-2|-
TGTGCCAGCTCTGAGGGGTACGGCGGGGAGCTGTTTTTT
CASSEGYGGELFF
>-|TRBV28|TRBJ1-2|-
TGTGCCAGCAGTTTATACGGCAAAAGCTATGGCTACACCTTC
CASSLYGKSYGYTF
>TRBD1|TRBV29-1|TRBJ2-5|-
TGCAGCGTAGCAGGGGGCGCGGGCGAGGAGACCCAGTACTTC
CSVAGGAGEETQYF
>TRBD1|TRBV11-2|TRBJ2-3|-
TGTGCCAGCAGCCCCCAGGGACAGGGTCTAGCGGTAGATACGCAGTATTTT
CASSPQGQGLAVDTQYF
>TRBD2|TRBV11-2|TRBJ2-1|-
TGTGCCAGCAGAGGACTAGCCCCCGAGGGGGAGCAGTTCTTC
CASRGLAPEGEQFF
>-|TRBV7-9|TRBJ1-3|-
TGTGCCAGCAGCTCCACACTCCGAAACACCATATATTTT
CASSSTLRNTIYF
>-|TRBV18|TRBJ2-3|-
TGTGCCAGCTCACCATCCAGCGGGACACCAGAATGGGATACGCAGTATTTT
CASSPSSGTPEWDTQYF
>-|TRBV30|TRBJ2-5|-
TGTGCCTGGAAGGGAGGCTTACAAGAGACCCAGTACTTC
CAWKGGLQETQYF